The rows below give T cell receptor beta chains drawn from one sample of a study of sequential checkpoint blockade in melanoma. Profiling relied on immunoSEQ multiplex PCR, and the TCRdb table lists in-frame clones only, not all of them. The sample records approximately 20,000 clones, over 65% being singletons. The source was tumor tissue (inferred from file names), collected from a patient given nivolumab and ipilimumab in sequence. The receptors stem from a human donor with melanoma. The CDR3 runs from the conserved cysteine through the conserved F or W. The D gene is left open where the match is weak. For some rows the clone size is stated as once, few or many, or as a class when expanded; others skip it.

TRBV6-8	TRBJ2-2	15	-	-	TGTGCCAGCAGTTCCACAGGGGAGGGGGCCGGGGAGCTGTTTTTT	CASSSTGEGAGELFF
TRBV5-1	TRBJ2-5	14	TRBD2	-	TGCGCCAGCAGCGGCGGGGGGCCCCAAGAGACCCAGTACTTC	CASSGGGPQETQYF
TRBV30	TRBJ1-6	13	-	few	TGTGCCTGGTCGGGACCGGATAATTCACCCCTCCACTTT	CAWSGPDNSPLHF
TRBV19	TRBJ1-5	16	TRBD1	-	TGTGCCAGTAGAACACGACAGGGAGAGTACAATCAGCCCCAGCATTTT	CASRTRQGEYNQPQHF
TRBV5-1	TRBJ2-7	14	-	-	TGCGCCAGCAGCTTAGGCAGGGACTCCTACGAGCAGTACTTC	CASSLGRDSYEQYF
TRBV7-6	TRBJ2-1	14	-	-	TGTGCCAGCAGCTTATACAGGGTGGGCAATGAGCAGTTCTTC	CASSLYRVGNEQFF
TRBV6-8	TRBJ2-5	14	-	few	TGTGCCAGCAGACATAGCGTGACAAGAGAGACCCAGTACTTC	CASRHSVTRETQYF
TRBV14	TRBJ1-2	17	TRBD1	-	TGTGCCAGCAGCCGTACCGGGACAGGGGCCCCTAACTATGGCTACACCTTC	CASSRTGTGAPNYGYTF
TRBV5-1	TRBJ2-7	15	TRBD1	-	TGCGCCAGCAGCTTTCTGACAGGGGGCCAATACGAGCAGTACTTC	CASSFLTGGQYEQYF
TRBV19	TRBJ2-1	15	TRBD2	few	TGTGCCAGTCGGGACGGGGGGGCTACTTACCATGAGCAGTTCTTC	CASRDGGATYHEQFF
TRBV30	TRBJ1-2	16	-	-	TGTGCCTGGAGAAGGGGGGGACTAAACGCTAACTATGGCTACACCTTC	CAWRRGGLNANYGYTF
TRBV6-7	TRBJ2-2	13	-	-	TGTGCCAGCAGTGCCTCTGTGCTCTGGGAGCTGTTTTTT	CASSASVLWELFF
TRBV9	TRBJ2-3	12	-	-	TGTGCCAGCAGCGTAGCGCTGGGCACGCAGTATTTT	CASSVALGTQYF
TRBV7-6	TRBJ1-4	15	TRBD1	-	TGTGCCAGCAGCTCCGGACAGGGCGGAAGTGAAAAACTGTTTTTT	CASSSGQGGSEKLFF
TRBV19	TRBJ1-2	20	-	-	TGTGCCAGTAGGCTGGCTGACCTCGGGCAATTAATTCGAGCTAACTATGGCTACACCTTC	CASRLADLGQLIRANYGYTF
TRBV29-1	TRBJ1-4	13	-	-	TGCAGCGTTCGAGCCAGGCCTAATGAAAAACTGTTTTTT	CSVRARPNEKLFF
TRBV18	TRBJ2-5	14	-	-	TGTGCCAGCTCACCAGAGACAGGTTTGGAGACCCAGTACTTC	CASSPETGLETQYF
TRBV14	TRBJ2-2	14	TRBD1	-	TGTGCCAGCAGCCCAGGGGGCTTCACCGGGGAGCTGTTTTTT	CASSPGGFTGELFF
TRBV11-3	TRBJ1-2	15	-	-	TGTGCCAGCACCCCGGGAGGGACGCCTAACTATGGCTACACCTTC	CASTPGGTPNYGYTF
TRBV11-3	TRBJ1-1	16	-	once	TGTGCCAGCAGCTCCCACTCGGGTTTTCAAGTCACTGAAGCTTTCTTT	CASSSHSGFQVTEAFF
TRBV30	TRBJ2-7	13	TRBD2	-	TGTGCCCTGGTGGGAGGGTATGCCCACGAGCAGTACTTC	CALVGGYAHEQYF
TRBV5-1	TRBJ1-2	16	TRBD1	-	TGCGCCAGCAGCTTGTCTGGTTTGACAGGGGCAAGTGGCTACACCTTC	CASSLSGLTGASGYTF
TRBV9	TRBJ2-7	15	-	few	TGTGCCAGCAGTCAACCGGCATCGGGCAGCGGCGAGCAGTACTTC	CASSQPASGSGEQYF
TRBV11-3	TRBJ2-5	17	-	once	TGTGCCAGCAGCTTGGGGCAGGGCATTACGACTCAAGAGACCCAGTACTTC	CASSLGQGITTQETQYF
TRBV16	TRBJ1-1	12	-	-	TGTGCCAGCAGATTTTTGGGGGGTGAAGCTTTCTTT	CASRFLGGEAFF
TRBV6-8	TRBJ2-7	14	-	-	TGTGCCAGCAGCGTACTGTCAACTCCCTACGAGCAGTACTTC	CASSVLSTPYEQYF
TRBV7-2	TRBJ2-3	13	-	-	TGTGCCAGCAGCTTAGGAGAGCCAGATACGCAGTATTTT	CASSLGEPDTQYF
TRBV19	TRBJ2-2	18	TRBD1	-	TGTGCCAGTACCCCACCTGGGACAGGGGGCGCTTGGCCCGGGGAGCTGTTTTTT	CASTPPGTGGAWPGELFF
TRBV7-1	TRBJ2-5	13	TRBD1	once	TGTGCCAGCAGCGAGACAGGGTCAGAGACCCAGTACTTC	CASSETGSETQYF
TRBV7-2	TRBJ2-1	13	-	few	TGTGCCAGCATCCTACAGGGATCAGGGTTTGCGTTCTTC	CASILQGSGFAFF
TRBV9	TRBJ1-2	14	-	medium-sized	TGTGCCAGCAGCGGATCCGGTCCTGCCTATGGCTACACCTTC	CASSGSGPAYGYTF
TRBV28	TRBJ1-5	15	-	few	TGTGCCAGCAGTTCCCCCGGCGCTAGCAATCAGCCCCAGCATTTT	CASSSPGASNQPQHF
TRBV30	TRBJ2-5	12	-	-	TGTGCCTCCGGGACACAGCAAGAGACCCAGTACTTC	CASGTQQETQYF
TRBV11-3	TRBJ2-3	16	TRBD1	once	TGTGCCAGCAGCCTTAATACAGGGGGAGACACAGATACGCAGTATTTT	CASSLNTGGDTDTQYF
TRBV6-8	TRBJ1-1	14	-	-	TGTGCCAGCAGGGGGCAGCGTTGGAACACTGAAGCTTTCTTT	CASRGQRWNTEAFF
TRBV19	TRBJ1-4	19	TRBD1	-	TGTGCCAGTAGTATAGAAGAAGCGACAGGGCAGAACACTAATGAAAAACTGTTTTTT	CASSIEEATGQNTNEKLFF
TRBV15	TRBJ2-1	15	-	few	TGTGCCACCAGCAGATCCTCCGGTGGGGGTGATGAGCAGTTCTTC	CATSRSSGGGDEQFF
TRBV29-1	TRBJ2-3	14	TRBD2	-	TGCAGCGTTGATAGAGCTAGCGGGAGTGATACGCAGTATTTT	CSVDRASGSDTQYF
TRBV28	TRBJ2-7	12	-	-	TGTGCCAGCAGTTTGACTAGATTCGAGCAGTACTTC	CASSLTRFEQYF
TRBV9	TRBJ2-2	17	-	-	TGTGCCAGCAGTGAAGGACCCGTCACCGCGAACACCGGGGAGCTGTTTTTT	CASSEGPVTANTGELFF
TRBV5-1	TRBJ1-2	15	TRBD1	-	TGCGCCAGCAGCTCGACAGGGGGCAGCTATGATGGCTACACCTTC	CASSSTGGSYDGYTF
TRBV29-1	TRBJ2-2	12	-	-	TGCAGCGTTGTATCTGACACCGGGGAGCTGTTTTTT	CSVVSDTGELFF
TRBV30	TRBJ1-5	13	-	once	TGTGCCTGGAGTGGGGAGGGTTTCCAGCCCCAGCATTTT	CAWSGEGFQPQHF
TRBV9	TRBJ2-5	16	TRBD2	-	TGTGCCAGCAGCGAGACCCCGGAGGGAGGGCCTCAGACCCAGTACTTC	CASSETPEGGPQTQYF
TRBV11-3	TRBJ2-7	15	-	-	TGTGCCAGCAGCGAGCAAGGGAGCGGCTCCTACGAGCAGTACTTC	CASSEQGSGSYEQYF
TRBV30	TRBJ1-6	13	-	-	TGTGCCTGGAGATTCAGGGGCAACTCACCCCTCCACTTT	CAWRFRGNSPLHF
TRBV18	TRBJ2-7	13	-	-	TGTGCCAGCTCAGACCACGAGTCAGGCGAGCAGTACTTC	CASSDHESGEQYF
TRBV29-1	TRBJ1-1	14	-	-	TGCAGCGTTGAATCCCCTAGGGGGGGCACTGAAGCTTTCTTT	CSVESPRGGTEAFF
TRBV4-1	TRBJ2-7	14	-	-	TGCGCCAGCAGCCAAGTGGGGGGAGTTGCCGAGCAGTACTTC	CASSQVGGVAEQYF
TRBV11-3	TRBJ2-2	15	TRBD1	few	TGTGCCAGCAGCTCAGGACAGGGTTGGACCGGGGAGCTGTTTTTT	CASSSGQGWTGELFF
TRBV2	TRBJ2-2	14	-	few	TGTGCCAGCAGTGAGTCAGGGAACACCGGGGAGCTGTTTTTT	CASSESGNTGELFF
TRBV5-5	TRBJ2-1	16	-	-	TGTGCCAGCAGTAGGGTGATCTTCGGGACCTACAATGAGCAGTTCTTC	CASSRVIFGTYNEQFF